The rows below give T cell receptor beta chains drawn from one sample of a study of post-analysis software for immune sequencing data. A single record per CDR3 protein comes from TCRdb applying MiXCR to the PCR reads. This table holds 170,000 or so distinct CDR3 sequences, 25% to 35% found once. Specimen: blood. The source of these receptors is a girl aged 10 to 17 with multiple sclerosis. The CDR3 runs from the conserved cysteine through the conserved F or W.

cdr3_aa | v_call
CASSVITSQGGGYGYTF | TRBV10-2
CASSQLFTEAFF | TRBV12-3/TRBV12-4
CASSLFVRGYEQYF | TRBV5-1
CASSEDRRAKNNEQFF | TRBV25-1
CASTDRGTNEKLFF | TRBV7-8
CASSPTVRTEAFF | TRBV7-6
CASGPCNEQYF | TRBV12-3/TRBV12-4
CSARVNSGSTDTQYF | TRBV20-1
CSARSGQGAYGYTF | TRBV20-1
CASSLQATDTQYF | TRBV28
CAIGSTGGRMNTEAFF | TRBV10-3
CASSVLTPWDEQFF | TRBV5-1
CASSRGRLADSYEQYF | TRBV7-8
CASSSPTGLNTEAFF | TRBV9
CASSLALTGSYNEQFF | TRBV5-1
CASSQGGGMSYNEQYF | TRBV4-1
CASSLQGLGGNYNEQFF | TRBV5-1
CSRSGATLYNEQFF | TRBV20-1
CASRWGGNTEAFF | TRBV4-1
CASSKGFKTDTQYF | TRBV6-5
CASSSGPLRGETQYF | TRBV6-6
CATSRDGTGVMDIQYF | TRBV15
CAWSVGASPTDTQYF | TRBV30
CASSLGGLAGSFSYNEQFF | TRBV5-1
CATGGRAGTGELFF | TRBV24-1
CASSLVGTPPGSQYF | TRBV5-4
CASSYSTTSGSSYNEQFF | TRBV6-5
CSANKLGGGQSYEQYF | TRBV20-1
CASSQGGWFTYEQYF | TRBV3-1
CASSLSTDSYGYTF | TRBV7-2
CATSRDPGMDTDTQYF | TRBV15
CASSLTSRRLYNEQFF | TRBV12-3/TRBV12-4
CASSLGPTGREGYEQYF | TRBV5-4
CASLAGLNRSNTGELFF | TRBV7-9
CASSLVSAPPYYNEQFF | TRBV7-9
CASSLSPRTNYGYTF | TRBV6-5